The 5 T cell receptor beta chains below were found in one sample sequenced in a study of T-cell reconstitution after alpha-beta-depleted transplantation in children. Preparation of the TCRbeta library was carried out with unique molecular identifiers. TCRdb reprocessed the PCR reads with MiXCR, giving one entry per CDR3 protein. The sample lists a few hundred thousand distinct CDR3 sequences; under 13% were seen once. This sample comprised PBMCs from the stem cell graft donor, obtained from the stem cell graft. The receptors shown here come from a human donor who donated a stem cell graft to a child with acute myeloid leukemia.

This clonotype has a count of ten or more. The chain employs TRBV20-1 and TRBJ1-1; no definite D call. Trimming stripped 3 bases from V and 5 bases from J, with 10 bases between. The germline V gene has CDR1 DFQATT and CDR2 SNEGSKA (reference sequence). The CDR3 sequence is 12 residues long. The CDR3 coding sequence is TGCAGTGCTAGGCGTTCAGGTACTGAAGCTTTCTTT. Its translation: CSARRSGTEAFF.

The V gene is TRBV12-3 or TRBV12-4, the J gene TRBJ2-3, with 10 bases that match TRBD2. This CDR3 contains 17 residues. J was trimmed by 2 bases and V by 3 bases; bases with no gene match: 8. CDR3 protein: CASSFGLAGAHTDTQYF. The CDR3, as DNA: TGTGCCAGCAGTTTTGGGCTAGCGGGGGCTCACACAGATACGCAGTATTTT.

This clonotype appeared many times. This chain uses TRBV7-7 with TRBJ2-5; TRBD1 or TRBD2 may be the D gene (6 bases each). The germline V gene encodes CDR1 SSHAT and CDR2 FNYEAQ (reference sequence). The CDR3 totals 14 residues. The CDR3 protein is CASGDNRVGETQYF. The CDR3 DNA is TGTGCTAGCGGAGACAACAGGGTAGGGGAGACCCAGTACTTC.

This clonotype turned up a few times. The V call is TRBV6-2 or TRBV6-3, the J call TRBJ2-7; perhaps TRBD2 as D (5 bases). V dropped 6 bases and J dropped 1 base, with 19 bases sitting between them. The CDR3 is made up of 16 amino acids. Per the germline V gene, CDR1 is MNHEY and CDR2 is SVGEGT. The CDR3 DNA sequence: TGTGCCAGCAGAGTCTGGGGTGCGCTAGCTTCCTACGAGCAGTACTTC. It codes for CASRVWGALASYEQYF.

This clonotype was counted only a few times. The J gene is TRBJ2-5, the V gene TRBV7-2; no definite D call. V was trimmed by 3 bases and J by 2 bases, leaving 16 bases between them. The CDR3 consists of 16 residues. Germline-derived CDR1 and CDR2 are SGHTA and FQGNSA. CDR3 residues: CASSFGVDEVQETQYF. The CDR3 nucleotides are TGTGCCAGCAGCTTTGGGGTAGACGAGGTGCAAGAGACCCAGTACTTC.